A selection of T cell receptor beta chains follows, all from one sample in a study of human T cells and chemical hapten exposure. TCRdb independently ran MiXCR on the RACE reads; one entry per CDR3 protein. The sample has some 96,000 distinct CDR3 sequences, 25% to 30% seen once. This sample comprised whole blood, obtained in connection with sensitization to the hapten diphenylcyclopropenone (DPC). These receptors were obtained from a middle-aged man with alopecia areata. Some clones in this sample may be carry-over from other donors' samples. Both conserved end residues are part of each CDR3. The size entry is marked missing in some rows and otherwise reads once, few, many or a size class.

CDR3 protein,clone size,V gene,J gene
CASSLPGPGGKNIQYF,few,TRBV5-5,TRBJ2-4
CSARMGLVPYEQYF,few,TRBV20-1,TRBJ2-7
CASSQPHAISGNTIYF,.,TRBV4-1,TRBJ1-3
CSARGEGGYEQYF,.,TRBV20-1,TRBJ2-7
CSARDGTSSNQPQHF,.,TRBV20-1,TRBJ1-5
CASSLDPGPNTEAFF,few,TRBV11-2,TRBJ1-1
CSARDRGTGARKEQFF,few,TRBV20-1,TRBJ2-1
CASRQTGGSGNTIYF,.,TRBV6-6,TRBJ1-3
CASSLNGGTEAFF,.,TRBV5-6,TRBJ1-1
CASRSSGRPGEQYF,few,TRBV28,TRBJ2-7
CASSYRDNSYEQYF,.,TRBV4-1,TRBJ2-7
CASSLSADEQYF,.,TRBV28,TRBJ2-7
CASSLVARKTDTQYF,.,TRBV7-2,TRBJ2-3
CASSGVARETQYF,many,TRBV28,TRBJ2-5
CASTTGLAKNIQYF,few,TRBV2,TRBJ2-4
CASSVGTSGNTIYF,.,TRBV9,TRBJ1-3
CASSQDYGPYEQYF,few,TRBV4-3,TRBJ2-7
CASSFNGRAEETQYF,.,TRBV12-3/TRBV12-4,TRBJ2-5
CASSLKGSSYNEQFF,.,TRBV12-3/TRBV12-4,TRBJ2-1
CASSADSYSNQPQHF,.,TRBV6-4,TRBJ1-5
CASSLEGRGTDTQYF,.,TRBV5-5,TRBJ2-3
CASSPLRLDLRTDTQYF,medium-sized,TRBV7-2,TRBJ2-3
CSVTLVAGVGEQYF,.,TRBV29-1,TRBJ2-7
CASSLVVAGGVETQYF,.,TRBV5-4,TRBJ2-5
CASSYNYGYTF,.,TRBV6-2/TRBV6-3,TRBJ1-2
CASSQTLNQPQHF,.,TRBV7-2,TRBJ1-5
CASSLDAGGFDEQFF,few,TRBV5-1,TRBJ2-1
CASSESGPANQPQHF,.,TRBV6-1,TRBJ1-5
CASSVDREAKNIQYF,few,TRBV6-1,TRBJ2-4
CASSSTPIGTYSYNEQFF,few,TRBV7-6,TRBJ2-1
CASSVAGEVQTQYF,.,TRBV9,TRBJ2-5
CASMSTGQREKLFF,.,TRBV28,TRBJ1-4
CSARDLMTGYEQYF,few,TRBV20-1,TRBJ2-7
CASTPSRAGGPADTQYF,many,TRBV28,TRBJ2-3
CASSPIPQETQYF,.,TRBV12-3/TRBV12-4,TRBJ2-5
CASGDRFELQYF,few,TRBV5-6,TRBJ2-7
CASSFSRSEAFF,few,TRBV7-9,TRBJ1-1
CASSYLTSGRPGELFF,.,TRBV6-5,TRBJ2-2
CASSYSSTGYEQYF,few,TRBV6-2/TRBV6-3,TRBJ2-7
CASSQGGTGTYEQYF,.,TRBV4-1,TRBJ2-7
CASSQGRDRVYNEQFF,few,TRBV7-9,TRBJ2-1